This T cell receptor (beta chain) was profiled in a study of blood T cell repertoires in COVID-19. Only in-frame clones appear in the TCRdb table, and some are missing; sequencing was by immunoSEQ multiplex PCR. The sample has around 200,000 clones; about 87% are singletons. Germline loops: CDR1 MDHEN, CDR2 SYDVKM. The CDR3 totals 14 residues. V shed 6 bases and J shed 4 bases, with 15 bases lying between them. In its sample, this clone was seen once. The sequencing sample was made of PBMCs or T cells enriched from blood (not recorded which). This receptor was obtained from a man younger than 35 with acute COVID-19. The chain couples TRBV28 to TRBJ1-2; tentatively, D is TRBD1 (6 bases). The chain's CDR3 is CASSLGAPSYGYTF. The CDR3 region has the DNA TGTGCCAGCAGCTTGGGGGCCCCAAGCTATGGCTACACCTTC.